The source of this T cell receptor beta chain is a study of T cell responses to AZD1222 COVID-19 vaccine. Study overall: Second-dose recipients at about 4 or about 12 weeks were treated as one pooled group.

The repertoire was sequenced with immunoSEQ multiplex PCR; TCRdb's copy has only in-frame clones and lacks some. The table records about 110,000 clones, roughly 84% of them present only once. For this clone: As yet, its antigen is unknown.

The CDR3 runs 16 residues. With V trimmed by 3 bases and J by 4 bases, 10 bases remained unmatched. Germline V lookup: CDR1 MRHNA, CDR2 SNTAGT. Study observations and caveats: Females outnumbered males among donors, who were mostly white British; clonal diversity was possibly underestimated. Repertoire samples came only from after the peak T cell response.

The chain links TRBV6-4 to TRBJ1-1, with 8 bases that match TRBD1. This specimen consisted of peripheral blood, obtained on day 0 of AZD1222 vaccination. This receptor was identified in an adult in good health. In nucleotides, the CDR3 is TGTGCCAGCAGTGATACGATCAGGGGGCAGGGCACTGAAGCTTTCTTT. The encoded protein is CASSDTIRGQGTEAFF.